A single sample is the source of the 29 T cell receptor beta chains below, sequenced in a study of cytomegalovirus exposure and HLA in healthy donors. The PCR employed 60 Vbeta primers together with 13 Jbeta primers. Generated by immunoSEQ multiplex PCR, the TCRdb table keeps only in-frame clones and is missing some. The sample includes 150,000 to 200,000 clones, about 64% of them seen just once. The specimen was PBMCs. Receptor source: a man aged 45-60 years in good health and CMV-seronegative.

The chain couples TRBV7-2 to TRBJ2-7, with TRBD2 as a possible D gene (5 bases). Germline-derived CDR1 and CDR2 are SGHTA and FQGNSA. Trimming removed 5 bases at V and 12 bases at J, with 20 bases between. This CDR3 spans 13 amino acids. The DNA of the CDR3 is TGTGCCAGCAGCGTCCTAATCGTGGAGGCGCCGTACTTC. The encoded protein is CASSVLIVEAPYF.

CDR3 in amino acids: CASSPSGTSGGAYEQYF. The CDR3 nucleotides read TGTGCCAGCTCACCCTCCGGGACTAGCGGGGGAGCCTACGAGCAGTACTTC. The chain links TRBV18 to TRBJ2-7; 14 nucleotides agree with TRBD2. The CDR3 is 17 amino acids. V dropped 3 bases and J dropped 2; count of bases not matched to a gene: 6. Per germline, CDR1 KGHSH and CDR2 LQKENI.

There are a few counts of this clone. One end of the junction fails to match germline, which may point to a read error. The chain has TRBV5-1 and TRBJ1-5; D unclear. Per the germline V gene, CDR1 is SGHRS and CDR2 is YFSETQ. The CDR3 is 17 amino acids. In DNA, the CDR3 is TGCGCCAGCACCTTGAAGAGGGCCAGACGTAGCAATCAGCCCCAGCATTTT. It is translated as CASTLKRARRSNQPQHF.

This clone was observed a few times. The chain uses TRBV2 and TRBJ1-1, with 7 bases aligning to TRBD1. The CDR3 totals 14 residues. In germline, CDR1 is SNHLY, CDR2 FYNNEI. Unmatched junction bases numbered 7, after V lost 5 bases and J lost 4 bases. The CDR3 nucleotides read TGTGCCAGCAGTCTTGCAGGGGGGAGCACTGAAGCTTTCTTT. This encodes CASSLAGGSTEAFF.

The chain carries TRBV11-3 and TRBJ2-3; TRBD1 matches 8 bases. Germline V CDR1 and CDR2: SGHNT, YENEEA. V trimming: 5 bases; J trimming: 3 bases; junction bases outside the gene matches: 7. The CDR3 consists of 15 residues. In nucleotides, the CDR3 is TGTGCCAGCAGCCGCGGACAGGGAATTACAGATACGCAGTATTTT. Translated: CASSRGQGITDTQYF. The full variable domain, with the rest looked up from reference TRBV11-3 and TRBJ2-3, is EAGVVQSPRYKIIEKKQPVAFWCNPISGHNTLYWYLQNLGQGPELLIRYENEEAVDDSQLPKDRFSAERLKGVDSTLKIQPAELGDSAVYLCASSRGQGITDTQYFGPGTRLTVL.

The chain carries TRBV5-1 and TRBJ1-2, with TRBD1 matching over 9 bases. The germline V gene encodes CDR1 SGHRS and CDR2 YFSETQ. Germline trimming cut 4 bases from V and 3 bases from J; bases unmatched to any gene: 4. The length of the CDR3 is 14 residues. The CDR3 DNA follows: TGCGCCAGCAGCGGGGGACAGGGATACTATGGCTACACCTTC. Its translation is CASSGGQGYYGYTF.

V gene TRBV6-5 combines with J gene TRBJ1-6, with 9 bases identical to TRBD1. With 0 bases clipped from V and 12 bases from J, the junction kept 6 bases outside the gene matches. Germline loops: CDR1 MNHEY, CDR2 SVGAGI. The CDR3 spans 15 residues. The CDR3 bases are TGTGCCAGCAGTTACTCGAGACAGGGGGGTGTACCCCTCCACTTT. Residues: CASSYSRQGGVPLHF.

The chain employs TRBV2 and TRBJ1-2; 9 nucleotides agree with TRBD1. V dropped 6 bases and J dropped 6; count of bases not matched to a gene: 11. The CDR3 has 15 residues. Germline V gene lookup returns CDR1 SNHLY and CDR2 FYNNEI. CDR3 loop: CASRDTGTGRDGYTF. CDR3 sequence (DNA): TGTGCCAGCAGGGACACAGGGACAGGGAGGGATGGCTACACCTTC.

The V gene is TRBV19, the J gene TRBJ2-5; 10 nucleotides align to TRBD1. This CDR3 has 16 residues. CDR1 and CDR2 from the germline V gene are LNHDA and SQIVND (reference sequence). The ends lost 7 bases at V and 5 bases at J; junction bases unmatched: 13. Here the CDR3 reads CASTMGRTGGQETQYF. CDR3 bases: TGTGCCAGTACCATGGGTAGGACAGGGGGGCAGGAGACCCAGTACTTC.

V gene TRBV29-1 combines with J gene TRBJ2-2; the match to TRBD2 covers 8 bases. This CDR3 has 17 amino acids. Germline V gene data show CDR1 as SQVTM and CDR2 as ANQGSEA. After removal of 0 bases from V and 3 bases from J, the junction contained 9 bases not matched to a gene. Here the CDR3 reads CSVEESGVAGYTGELFF. In DNA form, the CDR3 reads TGCAGCGTTGAAGAAAGTGGGGTAGCGGGGTACACCGGGGAGCTGTTTTTT.

Only a few counts were recorded for this clone. This chain links TRBV4-2 with TRBJ1-2; unclear D gene. Germline V CDR1 and CDR2: LGHNA, YNFKEQ. The CDR3 covers 12 residues. V lost 0 bases and J 8 bases, leaving 7 bases between the germline ends. CDR3 DNA: TGTGCCAGCAGCCAAGAGGGCAGGGGCTACACCTTC. The encoded protein is CASSQEGRGYTF.

This chain uses TRBV6-1 with TRBJ2-7; 9 nucleotides align to TRBD2. The CDR3 sequence is 15 residues long. Germline CDR1 MNHNS, CDR2 SASEGT. Trimming took 6 bases from V and 9 from J; bases not matched to a gene: 15. CDR3 in DNA: TGTGCCAGCAGGGGAGTAGCGGGGGCCAACGGGAGGCAGTACTTC. Protein sequence: CASRGVAGANGRQYF.

The chain employs TRBV19 and TRBJ2-1, with TRBD1 as a possible D gene (5 bases). V lost 5 bases and J 8 bases, leaving 13 bases between the germline ends. The CDR3 is 13 amino acids. CDR1 is LNHDA and CDR2 is SQIVND in the germline V gene (reference sequence). CDR3 loop: CASSGRVSHEQFF. CDR3 nucleotide sequence: TGTGCCAGTAGTGGCAGGGTGAGCCATGAGCAGTTCTTC.

The V gene is TRBV7-2, the J gene TRBJ2-1; perhaps TRBD1 as D (7 bases). V gave up 1 base and J gave up 8 bases, with 15 bases separating them. The V gene's germline CDR1 is SGHTA and CDR2 FQGNSA. This CDR3 has 15 amino acids. CDR3 sequence reads: CASSLGGAGGDEQFF. The CDR3 bases are TGTGCCAGCAGCTTAGGCGGGGCAGGGGGAGATGAGCAGTTCTTC.

V usage is TRBV5-1 and J usage is TRBJ1-1; D might be TRBD1 (6 bases). Trimming cost V 1 base and J 1 base, with 14 bases left between them. Germline loops: CDR1 SGHRS, CDR2 YFSETQ. The CDR3 consists of 16 residues. In DNA form, the CDR3 reads TGCGCCAGCAGCTTGCCCGGGAGGGGGGCGAACACTGAAGCTTTCTTT. It translates to CASSLPGRGANTEAFF.

The chain joins TRBV6-5 to TRBJ2-7; 12 bases match TRBD2. This CDR3 has 13 residues. V lost 5 bases to trimming and J lost 7 bases; unmatched junction nucleotides: 3. Germline V lookup: CDR1 MNHEY, CDR2 SVGAGI. The CDR3 nucleotides are TGTGCCAGCAGTCCCGGACTAGCGGGAGAGCAGTACTTC. It is translated as CASSPGLAGEQYF.

The rearrangement uses TRBV29-1 and TRBJ1-5; 9 bases align to TRBD1. The CDR3 covers 15 residues. The V and J ends lost 4 bases and 3 bases, in that order; junction bases with no gene match: 7. Looked up from germline, CDR1 is SQVTM and CDR2 is ANQGSEA. CDR3 loop: CSVGMGQGFNQPQHF. In DNA form, the CDR3 reads TGCAGCGTTGGGATGGGACAGGGATTCAATCAGCCCCAGCATTTT.

This CDR3 is CASSLGQGKGYEQYF. The CDR3, as DNA: TGTGCCAGCAGCTTGGGACAGGGAAAGGGCTACGAGCAGTACTTC. The chain has TRBV5-4 and TRBJ2-7; 7 bases line up with TRBD1. The CDR3 contains 15 residues. With V trimmed by 0 bases and J by 3 bases, 6 bases remained unmatched. The germline V gene encodes CDR1 SGHNT and CDR2 YYREEE (reference sequence). The whole variable domain, remainder taken from reference TRBV5-4 and TRBJ2-7, is ETGVTQSPTHLIKTRGQQVTLRCSSQSGHNTVSWYQQALGQGPQFIFQYYREEENGRGNFPPRFSGLQFPNYSSELNVNALELDDSALYLCASSLGQGKGYEQYFGPGTRLTVT.

The rearrangement joins TRBV4-1 to TRBJ2-7; TRBD1 matches at 7 bases. The germline V gene encodes CDR1 MGHRA and CDR2 YSYEKL. The CDR3 loop spans 16 amino acids. Losses at the gene ends were 0 bases for V and 1 base for J; bases not matched to a gene: 6. CDR3 in DNA: TGCGCCAGCAGCCAAGATAGAACAGGGGAGTCCTACGAGCAGTACTTC. Protein: CASSQDRTGESYEQYF.

J is TRBJ2-3 and V is TRBV6-7; a possible D gene is TRBD1 (6 bases). TRBV6-7 is an ORF, and what it does is uncertain. The CDR3 totals 15 residues. V was clipped by 2 bases and J by 8 bases, with 17 bases between them. The CDR3 coding sequence is TGTGCCAGCAGTTACCCCAAAGGGGGACATGGTACGCAGTATTTT. Its protein is CASSYPKGGHGTQYF.

In this sample, this clone turned up a few times. The chain has TRBV11-2 and TRBJ1-5; 9 bases line up with TRBD1. V lost 6 bases and J lost 4; bases outside the gene matches: 13. Germline V CDR1 and CDR2: SGHAT, FQNNGV. The CDR3 extends over 17 amino acids. The CDR3 here is CASSSTGGNSRNQPQHF. In DNA, the CDR3 is TGTGCCAGCAGTTCGACAGGGGGTAATAGTAGGAATCAGCCCCAGCATTTT.

This chain links TRBV4-1 with TRBJ1-1; D gene uncertain. The CDR3 is 13 amino acids. CDR1 MGHRA and CDR2 YSYEKL come from the germline V gene. Deletions cut 4 bases from V and 5 bases from J, with 11 bases between. The CDR3 sequence: CASSPSGETEAFF. Written as DNA, the CDR3 is TGCGCCAGCAGCCCGTCCGGAGAGACTGAAGCTTTCTTT.

This clone was observed a single time. The DNA of the CDR3 is TGCGCCAGCAGCTATGGACAGGCGGCTCAAGAGACCCAGTACTTC. Amino acids: CASSYGQAAQETQYF. V usage is TRBV5-1 and J usage is TRBJ2-5; 7 nucleotides match TRBD1. The CDR3 has 15 residues. Germline CDR1 is SGHRS and CDR2 is YFSETQ. V gave up 3 bases and J gave up 2 bases; unmatched junction bases: 7.

The rearrangement links TRBV11-2 to TRBJ1-3, with TRBD1 as a possible D gene (6 bases). With 1 base removed from V and 0 bases from J, the gap between germline ends came to 10 bases. Germline CDR1 and CDR2: SGHAT and FQNNGV. The CDR3 runs 16 residues. The CDR3 loop is CASSLAGTSSGNTIYF. CDR3 sequence (DNA): TGTGCCAGCAGCTTAGCCGGGACATCCTCTGGAAACACCATATATTTT.

V usage is TRBV19 and J usage is TRBJ2-1; 10 bases align to TRBD2. Germline lookup yields CDR1 LNHDA and CDR2 SQIVND (reference sequence). The CDR3 sequence is 16 residues long. V was clipped by 3 bases and J by 6 bases; unmatched bases: 8. CDR3: CASSMSKRGGSNEQFF. CDR3 in DNA: TGTGCCAGTAGTATGTCTAAGCGGGGGGGCAGCAATGAGCAGTTCTTC.

The CDR3 reads CASSDPGRADTEAFF. The CDR3 nucleotides read TGTGCCAGCAGTGATCCCGGCAGGGCTGACACTGAAGCTTTCTTT. The chain uses TRBV2 and TRBJ1-1; weak D call: TRBD1 (5 bases). Trimming removed 3 bases at V and 3 bases at J, with 14 bases between. CDR3 length: 15 residues. In germline, CDR1 is SNHLY, CDR2 FYNNEI.

This clone has a handful of counts. The chain couples TRBV19 to TRBJ2-7; 8 bases agree with TRBD2. Losses at the gene ends were 4 bases for V and 1 base for J; bases not matched to a gene: 6. The V gene's germline CDR1 is LNHDA and CDR2 SQIVND (reference sequence). CDR3 length: 15 residues. CDR3 sequence: CASSKGTSYSYEQYF. CDR3 sequence (DNA): TGTGCCAGTAGTAAGGGGACTAGTTATTCCTACGAGCAGTACTTC.

The chain has TRBV5-1 and TRBJ1-1, with no clear D. Germline CDR1 SGHRS, CDR2 YFSETQ. With 4 bases removed from V and 4 bases from J, the gap between germline ends came to 17 bases. The CDR3 has 15 amino acids. This CDR3 reads CASSRRRAGGTEAFF. CDR3 sequence (DNA): TGCGCCAGCAGCCGGAGGAGGGCTGGCGGCACTGAAGCTTTCTTT.

There are a few counts of this clone. This rearrangement joins TRBV5-6 to TRBJ1-5, with TRBD1 as a possible D gene (6 bases). V lost 0 bases to trimming and J lost 4 bases, with 20 bases between them. The CDR3 loop spans 18 amino acids. Germline V lookup: CDR1 SGHDT, CDR2 YYEEEE. CDR3 region: CASSLALNRVGLNQPQHF. CDR3 bases: TGTGCCAGCAGCTTGGCCCTAAACAGGGTAGGGTTGAATCAGCCCCAGCATTTT.